This T cell receptor beta chain was recovered during a study of T cells in Graves' hyperthyroidism and ophthalmopathy. The J segment lost 3 bases and the V segment lost 7 bases, leaving 10 bases of the junction unmatched. Germline values: CDR1 SGHKS, CDR2 YYEKEE (reference sequence). There are 14 residues in the CDR3. The study left out patients who had uncontrolled infection, other autoimmune disease, pregnancy or lactation. This clonotype was seen many times. The investigators amplified TCR beta CDR3 regions from RNA transcripts. The HTBI primer set drove a first-round RT-PCR of the TCR CDR3. TCRdb reprocessed the multiplex PCR reads via MiXCR and lists one record per CDR3 protein. This table holds hundreds of thousands of distinct CDR3 sequences, more than 15% found once.

Sequences were obtained from blood. This chain links TRBV5-5 with TRBJ2-7; TRBD2 matches 7 bases. The TCR comes from a woman aged 18-29 years with Graves' ophthalmopathy. The CDR3 sequence is CASYPGREGYEQYF. CDR3 nucleotide sequence: TGTGCCAGCTACCCTGGAAGGGAGGGCTACGAGCAGTACTTC.